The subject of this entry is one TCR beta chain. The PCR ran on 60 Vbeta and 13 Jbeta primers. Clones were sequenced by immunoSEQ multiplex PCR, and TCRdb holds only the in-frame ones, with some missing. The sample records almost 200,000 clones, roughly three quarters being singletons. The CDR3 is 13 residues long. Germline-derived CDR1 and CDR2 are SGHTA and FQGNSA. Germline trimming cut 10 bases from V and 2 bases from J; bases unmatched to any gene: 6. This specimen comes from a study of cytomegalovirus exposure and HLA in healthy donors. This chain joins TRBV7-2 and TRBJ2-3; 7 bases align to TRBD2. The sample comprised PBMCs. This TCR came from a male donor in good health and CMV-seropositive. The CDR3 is CATMRESTDTQYF. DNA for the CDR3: TGTGCCACTATGCGGGAGTCCACAGATACGCAGTATTTT.